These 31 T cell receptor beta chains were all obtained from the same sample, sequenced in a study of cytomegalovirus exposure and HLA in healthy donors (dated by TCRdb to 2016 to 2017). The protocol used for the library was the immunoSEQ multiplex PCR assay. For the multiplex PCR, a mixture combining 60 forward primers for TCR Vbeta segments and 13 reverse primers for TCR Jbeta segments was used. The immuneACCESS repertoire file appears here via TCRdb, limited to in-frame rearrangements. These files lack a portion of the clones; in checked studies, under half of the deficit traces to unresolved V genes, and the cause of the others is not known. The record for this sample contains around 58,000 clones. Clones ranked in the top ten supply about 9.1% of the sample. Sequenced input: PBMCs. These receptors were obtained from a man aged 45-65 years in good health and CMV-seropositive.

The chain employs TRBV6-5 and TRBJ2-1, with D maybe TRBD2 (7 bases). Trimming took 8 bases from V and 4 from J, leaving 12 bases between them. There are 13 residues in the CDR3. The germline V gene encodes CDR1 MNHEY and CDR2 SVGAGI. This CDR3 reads CASQGGAYNEQFF. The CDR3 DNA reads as TGTGCCAGCCAAGGGGGGGCGTACAATGAGCAGTTCTTC.

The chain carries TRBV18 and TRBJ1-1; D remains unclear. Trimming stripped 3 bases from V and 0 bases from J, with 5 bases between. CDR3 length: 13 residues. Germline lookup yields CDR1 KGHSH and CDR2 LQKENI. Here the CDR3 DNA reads TGTGCCAGCTCACCTACAGTGAACACTGAAGCTTTCTTT. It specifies CASSPTVNTEAFF.

CDR3 region: CASSQDRLGGDEQYF. CDR3 nucleotide sequence: TGCGCCAGCAGCCAAGATCGGTTAGGGGGAGACGAGCAGTACTTC. The chain joins TRBV4-3 to TRBJ2-7; perhaps TRBD1 as D (6 bases). Germline assignment: CDR1 LGHNA and CDR2 YSLEER. Trimming stripped 0 bases from V and 5 bases from J, with 14 bases between. The CDR3 covers 15 residues.

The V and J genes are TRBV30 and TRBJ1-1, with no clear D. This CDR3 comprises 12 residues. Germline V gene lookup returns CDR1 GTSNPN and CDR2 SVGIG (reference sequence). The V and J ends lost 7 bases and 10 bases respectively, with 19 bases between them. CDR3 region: CALKVGPSGAFF. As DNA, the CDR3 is TGTGCCTTAAAAGTCGGCCCCAGCGGAGCTTTCTTT.

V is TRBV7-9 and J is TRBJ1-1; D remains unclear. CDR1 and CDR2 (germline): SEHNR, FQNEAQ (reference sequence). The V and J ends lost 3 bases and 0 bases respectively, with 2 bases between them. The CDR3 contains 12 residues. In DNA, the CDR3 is TGTGCCAGCAGCTTCATGAACACTGAAGCTTTCTTT. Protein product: CASSFMNTEAFF.

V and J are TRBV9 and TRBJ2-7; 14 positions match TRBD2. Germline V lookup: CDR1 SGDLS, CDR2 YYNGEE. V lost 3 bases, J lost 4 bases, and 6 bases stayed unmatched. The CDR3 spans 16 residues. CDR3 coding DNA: TGTGCCAGCAGCGCGGGACTAGCGGGAGTTGTGTACGAGCAGTACTTC. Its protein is CASSAGLAGVVYEQYF.

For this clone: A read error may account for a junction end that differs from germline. CDR3 region: CASSQDVGAGEIF. The CDR3 DNA sequence: TGTGCCAGCAGCCAAGATGTTGGGGCAGGGGAGATCTTC. The genes are TRBV4-2 and TRBJ2-1; D is possibly TRBD1 (6 bases). Germline values: CDR1 LGHNA, CDR2 YNFKEQ. The CDR3 sequence is 13 residues long.

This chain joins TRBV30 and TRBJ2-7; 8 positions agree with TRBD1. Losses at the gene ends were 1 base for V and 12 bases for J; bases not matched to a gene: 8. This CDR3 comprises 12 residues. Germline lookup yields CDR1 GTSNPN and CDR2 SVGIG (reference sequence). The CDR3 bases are TGTGCCTGGAGTGGGGTGGACAGGGTTACGTACTTC. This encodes CAWSGVDRVTYF.

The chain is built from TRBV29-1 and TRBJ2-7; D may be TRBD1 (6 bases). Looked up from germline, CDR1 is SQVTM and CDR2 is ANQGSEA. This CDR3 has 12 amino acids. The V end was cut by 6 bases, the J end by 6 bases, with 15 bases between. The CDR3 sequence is CSVLLTGPEQYF. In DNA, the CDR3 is TGCAGCGTCCTCCTTACAGGGCCCGAGCAGTACTTC.

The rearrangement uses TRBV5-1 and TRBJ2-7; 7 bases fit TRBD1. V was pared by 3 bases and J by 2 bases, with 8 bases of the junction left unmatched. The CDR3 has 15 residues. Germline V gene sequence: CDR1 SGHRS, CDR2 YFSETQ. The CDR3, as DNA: TGCGCCAGCAGCTCAGGACAGGTACAGACCTACGAGCAGTACTTC. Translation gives CASSSGQVQTYEQYF.

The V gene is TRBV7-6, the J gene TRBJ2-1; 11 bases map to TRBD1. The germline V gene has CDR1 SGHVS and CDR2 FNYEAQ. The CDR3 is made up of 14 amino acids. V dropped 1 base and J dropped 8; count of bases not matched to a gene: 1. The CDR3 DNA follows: TGTGCCAGCAGCTTAGGGGACAGGGGGGATGAGCAGTTCTTC. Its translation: CASSLGDRGDEQFF.

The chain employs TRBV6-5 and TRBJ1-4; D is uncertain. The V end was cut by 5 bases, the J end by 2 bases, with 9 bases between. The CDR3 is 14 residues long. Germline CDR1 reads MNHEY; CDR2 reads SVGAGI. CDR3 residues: CASSASLTNEKLFF. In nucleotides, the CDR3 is TGTGCCAGCAGTGCCAGTTTGACTAATGAAAAACTGTTTTTT.

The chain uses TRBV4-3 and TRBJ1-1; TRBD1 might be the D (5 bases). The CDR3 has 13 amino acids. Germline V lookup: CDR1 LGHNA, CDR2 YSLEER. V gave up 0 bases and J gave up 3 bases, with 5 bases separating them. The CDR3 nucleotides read TGCGCCAGCAGCCAAGAGGGGCACACTGAAGCTTTCTTT. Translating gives CASSQEGHTEAFF.

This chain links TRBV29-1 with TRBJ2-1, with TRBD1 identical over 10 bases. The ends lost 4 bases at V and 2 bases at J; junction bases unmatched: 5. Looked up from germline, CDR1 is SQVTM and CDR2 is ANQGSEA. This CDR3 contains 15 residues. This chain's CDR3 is CSVGLGTGAYNEQFF. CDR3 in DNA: TGCAGCGTTGGATTGGGGACAGGGGCCTACAATGAGCAGTTCTTC.

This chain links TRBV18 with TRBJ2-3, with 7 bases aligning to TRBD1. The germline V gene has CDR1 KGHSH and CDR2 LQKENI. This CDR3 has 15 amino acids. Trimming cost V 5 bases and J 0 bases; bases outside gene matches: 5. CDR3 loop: CASSRDSGSTDTQYF. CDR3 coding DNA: TGTGCCAGCTCAAGGGACAGTGGGAGCACAGATACGCAGTATTTT.

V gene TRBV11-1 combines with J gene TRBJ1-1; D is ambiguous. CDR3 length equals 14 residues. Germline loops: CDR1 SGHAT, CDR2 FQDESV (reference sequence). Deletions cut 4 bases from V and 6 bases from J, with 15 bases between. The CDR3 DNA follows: TGTGCCAGCAGCTCCCGGCGACATGCCGCTGAAGCTTTCTTT. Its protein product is CASSSRRHAAEAFF.

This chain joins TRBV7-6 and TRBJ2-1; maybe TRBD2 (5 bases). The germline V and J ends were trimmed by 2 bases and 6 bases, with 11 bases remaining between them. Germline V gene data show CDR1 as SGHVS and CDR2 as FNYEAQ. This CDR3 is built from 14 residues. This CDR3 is CASSLQTSPNEQFF. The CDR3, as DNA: TGTGCCAGCAGCTTACAAACTAGTCCCAATGAGCAGTTCTTC.

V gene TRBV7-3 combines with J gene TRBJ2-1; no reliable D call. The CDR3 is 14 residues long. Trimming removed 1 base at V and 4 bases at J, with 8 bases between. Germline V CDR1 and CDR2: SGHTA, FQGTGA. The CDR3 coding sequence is TGTGCCAGCAGCTTAAGTCCCGGTTACAATGAGCAGTTCTTC. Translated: CASSLSPGYNEQFF.

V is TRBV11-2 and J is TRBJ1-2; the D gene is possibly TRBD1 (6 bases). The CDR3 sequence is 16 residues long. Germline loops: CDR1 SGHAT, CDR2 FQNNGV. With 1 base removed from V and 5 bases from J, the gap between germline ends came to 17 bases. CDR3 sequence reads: CASSLVGRGTEYGYTF. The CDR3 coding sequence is TGTGCCAGCAGCTTAGTCGGGAGGGGGACGGAATATGGCTACACCTTC.

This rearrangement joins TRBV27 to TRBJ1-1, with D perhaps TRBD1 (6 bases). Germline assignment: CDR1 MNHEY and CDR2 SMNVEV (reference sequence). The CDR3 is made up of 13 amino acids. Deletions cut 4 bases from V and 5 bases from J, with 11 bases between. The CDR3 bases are TGTGCCAGCAGTTCCACAGGGTATACTGAAGCTTTCTTT. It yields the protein CASSSTGYTEAFF.

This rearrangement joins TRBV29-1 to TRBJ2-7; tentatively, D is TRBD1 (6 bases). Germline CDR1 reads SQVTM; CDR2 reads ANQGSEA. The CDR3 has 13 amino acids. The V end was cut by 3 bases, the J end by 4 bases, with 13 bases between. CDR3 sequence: CSVEEGTSYEQYF. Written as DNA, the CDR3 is TGCAGCGTTGAGGAAGGGACATCTTACGAGCAGTACTTC.

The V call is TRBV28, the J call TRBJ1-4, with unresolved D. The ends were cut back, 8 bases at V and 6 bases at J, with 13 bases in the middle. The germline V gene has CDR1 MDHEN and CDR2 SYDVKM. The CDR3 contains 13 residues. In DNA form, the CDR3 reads TGTGCCAGCCTCTCTAGTGGAGATGAAAAACTGTTTTTT. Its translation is CASLSSGDEKLFF.

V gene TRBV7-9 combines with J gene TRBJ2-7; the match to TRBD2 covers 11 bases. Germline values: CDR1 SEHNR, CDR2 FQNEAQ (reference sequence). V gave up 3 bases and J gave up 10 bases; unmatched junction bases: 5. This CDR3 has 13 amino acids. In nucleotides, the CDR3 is TGTGCCAGCAGCTTGGATACTAGCGGGAGACAGTACTTC. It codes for CASSLDTSGRQYF.

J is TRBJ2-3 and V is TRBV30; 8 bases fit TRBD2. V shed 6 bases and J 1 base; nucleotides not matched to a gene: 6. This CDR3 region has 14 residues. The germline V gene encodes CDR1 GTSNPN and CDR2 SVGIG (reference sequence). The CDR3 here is CACTPAGGTDTQYF. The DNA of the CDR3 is TGTGCCTGTACCCCAGCGGGAGGCACAGATACGCAGTATTTT.

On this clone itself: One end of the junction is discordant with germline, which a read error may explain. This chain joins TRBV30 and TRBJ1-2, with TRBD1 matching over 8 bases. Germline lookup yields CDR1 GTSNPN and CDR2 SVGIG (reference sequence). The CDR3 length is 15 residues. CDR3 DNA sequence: TGTGCCGGGAGTGTCAAGACAGGGGTTAACTATGGCTACACCTTC. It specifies CAGSVKTGVNYGYTF.

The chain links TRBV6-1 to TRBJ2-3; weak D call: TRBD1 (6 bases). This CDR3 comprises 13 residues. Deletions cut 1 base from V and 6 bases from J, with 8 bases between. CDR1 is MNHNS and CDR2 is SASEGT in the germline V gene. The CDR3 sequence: CASSEGRGDTQYF. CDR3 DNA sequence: TGTGCCAGCAGTGAAGGCAGGGGCGATACGCAGTATTTT.

This chain's CDR3 is CASRRTGGEVEETQYF. Written as DNA, the CDR3 is TGTGCCAGCAGACGGACAGGGGGCGAGGTGGAAGAGACCCAGTACTTC. J is TRBJ2-5 and V is TRBV7-9; 11 bases fit TRBD1. Germline CDR1 reads SEHNR; CDR2 reads FQNEAQ (reference sequence). The CDR3 has 16 residues. V shed 6 bases, J shed 3 bases, and the junction held 9 bases outside the gene matches.

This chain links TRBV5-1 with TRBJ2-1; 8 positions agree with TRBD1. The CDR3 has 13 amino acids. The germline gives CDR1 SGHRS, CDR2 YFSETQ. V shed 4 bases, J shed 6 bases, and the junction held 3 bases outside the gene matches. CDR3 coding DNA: TGCGCCAGCAGCAGGGACAGGTCCAATGAGCAGTTCTTC. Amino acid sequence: CASSRDRSNEQFF.

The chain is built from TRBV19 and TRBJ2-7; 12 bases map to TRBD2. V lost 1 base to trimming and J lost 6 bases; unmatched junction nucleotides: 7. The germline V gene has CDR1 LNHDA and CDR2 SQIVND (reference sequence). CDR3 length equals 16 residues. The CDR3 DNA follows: TGTGCCAGTAGTATAGGACTAGCGGGAGTAGAGTCCGAGCAGTACTTC. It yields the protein CASSIGLAGVESEQYF.

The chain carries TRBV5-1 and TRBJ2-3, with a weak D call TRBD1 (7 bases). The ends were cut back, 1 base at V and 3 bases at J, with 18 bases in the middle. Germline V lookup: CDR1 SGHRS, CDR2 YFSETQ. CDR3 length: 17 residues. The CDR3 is CASSLRGLAGSTDTQYF. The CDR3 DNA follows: TGCGCCAGCAGCTTGAGGGGGCTCGCGGGGTCTACAGATACGCAGTATTTT.

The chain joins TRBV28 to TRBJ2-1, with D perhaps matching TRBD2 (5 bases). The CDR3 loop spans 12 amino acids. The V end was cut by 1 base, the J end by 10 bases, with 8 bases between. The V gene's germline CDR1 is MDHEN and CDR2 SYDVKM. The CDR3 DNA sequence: TGTGCCAGCAGTTTATTAACGGGAGAGCAGTTCTTC. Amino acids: CASSLLTGEQFF.